This T cell receptor (beta chain) was sequenced for a study of CD8 T cells in Susac syndrome. Study outcomes and limitations: As acknowledged by the study, its TCR sequencing and HLA analysis included a relatively small number of individuals.

As concerns this clonotype: Its matching antigen is unknown.

With random hexamers, reverse transcription was performed on about 0.5 to 1 ug of RNA. TCRdb re-derived calls from the immunoSEQ multiplex PCR reads in MiXCR, one entry per CDR3 protein. The sample carries about 200,000 distinct CDR3 sequences, about 93% recorded once. CD8+ and CD4+ T cells circulating in blood were sequenced for TCR beta. V lost 4 bases and J 8 bases, leaving 14 bases between the germline ends. This CDR3 has 13 residues. Germline V CDR1 and CDR2: SGDLS, YYNGEE. The source of this sequence is a human donor with multiple sclerosis. The chain joins TRBV9 to TRBJ2-3; possible D gene TRBD1, 6 bases. Sequenced sample: CD8+ T cells from PBMCs. The CDR3, as DNA: TGTGCCAGCAGCCCACTTACAGGGATTACGCAGTATTTT. Translated: CASSPLTGITQYF. The full variable domain, with the rest looked up from reference TRBV9 and TRBJ2-3, is DSGVTQTPKHLITATGQRVTLRCSPRSGDLSVYWYQQSLDQGLQFLIQYYNGEERAKGNILERFSAQQFPDLHSELNLSSLELGDSALYFCASSPLTGITQYFGPGTRLTVL.